A selection of T cell receptor beta chains follows, all from one sample in a study of T-cell memory formation after mild COVID-19. TCRdb re-called the 5' RACE reads with MiXCR, one entry per CDR3 protein. The sample records about half a million distinct CDR3 sequences, 15% to 20% being singletons. The specimen sequenced was PBMCs or a T cell subset sorted from them (not recorded which). The origin of the receptors is an adult woman who had mild COVID-19 (a few samples of this study predate the infection). Cell type and time point are not known. CDR3s include the opening cysteine and the closing phenylalanine or tryptophan. A D gene is named only where the DNA matches it firmly. Clone size appears in some rows only: once, few, many, or a class for an expanded clone.

>TRBV6-5|13|NA|NA|TRBJ2-1
CASSPRDTNEQFF
TGTGCCAGCAGCCCCCGGGACACTAATGAGCAGTTCTTC
>TRBV29-1|13|NA|NA|TRBJ2-5
CSVDDWYQETQYF
TGCAGCGTTGATGATTGGTACCAAGAGACCCAGTACTTC
>TRBV5-1|14|few|TRBD1|TRBJ1-1
CASSLYRGNTEAFF
TGCGCCAGCAGCTTGTACAGGGGGAACACTGAAGCTTTCTTT
>TRBV29-1|12|NA|NA|TRBJ1-1
CSAEKQNTEAFF
TGCAGCGCTGAGAAACAGAACACTGAAGCTTTCTTT
>TRBV11-1|12|few|TRBD2|TRBJ2-1
CASSRTSNEQFF
TGTGCCAGCAGCCGGACTAGCAATGAGCAGTTCTTC
>TRBV15|12|NA|NA|TRBJ1-6
CATSSGNSPLHF
TGTGCCACCAGCAGTGGGAATTCACCCCTCCACTTT
>TRBV27|16|few|NA|TRBJ1-5
CASRESGYSNNQPQHF
TGTGCCAGCAGGGAGTCGGGTTACTCTAACAATCAGCCCCAGCATTTT
>TRBV12-3/TRBV12-4|16|few|TRBD2|TRBJ2-1
CASSLAGEGSYNEQFF
TGTGCCAGCAGTTTAGCGGGGGAGGGCTCCTACAATGAGCAGTTCTTC
>TRBV12-3/TRBV12-4|14|NA|NA|TRBJ2-7
CASSPNTRTYEQYF
TGTGCCAGCAGTCCCAACACTAGGACCTACGAGCAGTACTTC
>TRBV11-2|15|NA|NA|TRBJ2-3
CASSTWLGSTDTQYF
TGTGCCAGCAGCACCTGGTTGGGTAGCACAGATACGCAGTATTTT
>TRBV6-1|14|few|TRBD1|TRBJ1-2
CASRNRGRGYGYTF
TGTGCCAGCAGGAACAGGGGGCGAGGCTATGGCTACACCTTC
>TRBV12-3/TRBV12-4|15|few|TRBD1|TRBJ1-3
CASSMGTVLGNTIYF
TGTGCCAGCAGCATGGGGACAGTCCTTGGAAACACCATATATTTT
>TRBV12-3/TRBV12-4|16|few|TRBD1|TRBJ2-1
CASSLGDRGSYNEQFF
TGTGCCAGCAGTTTGGGTGACAGGGGCTCCTACAATGAGCAGTTCTTC